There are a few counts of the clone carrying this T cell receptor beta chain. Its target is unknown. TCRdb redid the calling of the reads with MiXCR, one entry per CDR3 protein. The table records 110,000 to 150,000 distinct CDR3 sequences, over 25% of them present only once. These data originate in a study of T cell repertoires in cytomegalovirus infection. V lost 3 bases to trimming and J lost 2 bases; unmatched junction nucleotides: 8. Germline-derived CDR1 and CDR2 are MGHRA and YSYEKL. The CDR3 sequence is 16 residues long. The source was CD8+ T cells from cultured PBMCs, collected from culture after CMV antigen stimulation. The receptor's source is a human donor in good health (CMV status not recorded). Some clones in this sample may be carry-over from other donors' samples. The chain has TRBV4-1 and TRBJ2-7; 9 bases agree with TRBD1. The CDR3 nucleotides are TGCGCCAGCAGCCAGGGGGGGGACAGGGTCACCTACGAGCAGTACTTC. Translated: CASSQGGDRVTYEQYF.